The 30 T cell receptor beta chains given below trace back to one sample, sequenced in a study of cytomegalovirus exposure and HLA in healthy donors (dated by TCRdb to about 2017). To prepare the library, the immunoSEQ multiplex PCR assay was applied. TCRdb stores this immuneACCESS table with in-frame sequences only. Part of the clones is absent; in the studies checked, under half of the shortfall reflects unresolved V genes, and no reason is known for the rest. This sample lists about 130,000 clones; around 80% were detected once. The ten largest clones capture 25% to 30% of the sample. The sample comprised PBMCs. These receptors were collected from a man aged 25-40 years in good health and CMV-seropositive.

The V gene is TRBV7-2, the J gene TRBJ1-3; the D gene is possibly TRBD1 (6 bases). The CDR3 is 16 amino acids. CDR1 is SGHTA, CDR2 FQGNSA, per germline. V lost 5 bases and J lost 2, with 16 bases in between. The CDR3, as DNA: TGTGCCAGCAGCCCTGGGGGACAACAGCCTGGAAACACCATATATTTT. Amino acids: CASSPGGQQPGNTIYF.

The chain is built from TRBV5-1 and TRBJ1-1, with 9 bases aligning to TRBD1. The junction had 2 bases not matched to a gene; V was cut back by 4 bases and J by 1 base. The V gene's germline CDR1 is SGHRS and CDR2 YFSETQ. This CDR3 has 14 residues. The CDR3 DNA follows: TGCGCCAGCAGCGGACAGGGGCCGAACACTGAAGCTTTCTTT. Its translation: CASSGQGPNTEAFF.

As concerns this clone: The same CDR3 can be traced to other DNA sequences in this sample. The chain is built from TRBV15 and TRBJ1-2, with 8 bases lining up with TRBD1. J was trimmed by 4 bases and V by 5 bases; bases with no gene match: 9. Germline V gene lookup returns CDR1 LNHNV and CDR2 YYDKDF (reference sequence). This CDR3 region has 15 residues. The CDR3 sequence is CATSSGQAYFYGYTF. The DNA of the CDR3 is TGTGCCACCAGCTCGGGACAGGCATATTTCTATGGCTACACCTTC.

J is TRBJ1-2 and V is TRBV5-1, with D possibly matching TRBD1 (5 bases). V was pared by 0 bases and J by 6 bases, with 12 bases between. CDR1 SGHRS and CDR2 YFSETQ come from the germline V gene. The CDR3 has 14 amino acids. The CDR3, as DNA: TGCGCCAGCAGCTTGGTTCAGGGTTCGGATGGCTACACCTTC. Residues: CASSLVQGSDGYTF.

V and J are TRBV6-5 and TRBJ2-7, with D perhaps matching TRBD2 (6 bases). Germline CDR1 reads MNHEY; CDR2 reads SVGAGI. This CDR3 contains 11 residues. The ends were cut back, 4 bases at V and 8 bases at J, with 9 bases in the middle. CDR3 sequence (DNA): TGTGCCAGCAGTTCTAGCGATAAGCAGTACTTC. Translation gives CASSSSDKQYF.

The chain joins TRBV4-3 to TRBJ2-1; a weak D match, TRBD2 (6 bases). Germline assignment: CDR1 LGHNA and CDR2 YSLEER. Trimming took off 0 bases at V and 10 bases at J, with 16 bases between the two ends. There are 15 residues in the CDR3. The CDR3 spells CASSQDVLWDSEQFF. The CDR3, as DNA: TGCGCCAGCAGCCAAGATGTGTTGTGGGACTCCGAGCAGTTCTTC.

This chain connects TRBV19 to TRBJ1-4; D remains ambiguous. Deletions cut 1 base from V and 8 bases from J, with 11 bases between. Germline loops: CDR1 LNHDA, CDR2 SQIVND (reference sequence). The CDR3 spans 14 residues. The CDR3 sequence is CASSIGGIEEKLFF. The CDR3 DNA reads TGTGCCAGTAGTATAGGAGGGATAGAAGAAAAACTGTTTTTT.

The V and J genes are TRBV27 and TRBJ1-2; 10 bases are shared with TRBD1. J was trimmed by 6 bases and V by 6 bases; bases with no gene match: 7. This CDR3 spans 14 amino acids. Germline V gene lookup returns CDR1 MNHEY and CDR2 SMNVEV (reference sequence). In nucleotides, the CDR3 is TGTGCCAGCAGCCGTACGGGACAGGGGAATGGCTACACCTTC. Its translation: CASSRTGQGNGYTF.

This chain uses TRBV7-2 with TRBJ1-1, with unresolved D. Trimming pared 3 bases from V and 0 bases from J, leaving 11 bases between. The germline gives CDR1 SGHTA, CDR2 FQGNSA. CDR3 size: 15 residues. The CDR3 spells CASSLLNQMNTEAFF. The DNA of the CDR3 is TGTGCCAGCAGCTTGCTTAATCAGATGAACACTGAAGCTTTCTTT.

The CDR3, as DNA: TGTGCCAGCAATATGGCGGGGGTCGGCACTGAAGCTTTCTTT. This sequence encodes CASNMAGVGTEAFF. This rearrangement joins TRBV2 to TRBJ1-1; TRBD1 might be the D (5 bases). There are 14 residues in the CDR3. Germline loops: CDR1 SNHLY, CDR2 FYNNEI. V gave up 7 bases and J gave up 4 bases, with 16 bases separating them.

The rearrangement joins TRBV4-1 to TRBJ2-5; TRBD2 might be the D (6 bases). The germline V and J ends were trimmed by 4 bases and 1 base, with 16 bases remaining between them. Germline CDR1 is MGHRA and CDR2 is YSYEKL. CDR3 size: 16 residues. CDR3 nucleotide sequence: TGCGCCAGCAGCCTCCGCCACGGGAGCGGCCAAGAGACCCAGTACTTC. It is translated as CASSLRHGSGQETQYF.

J is TRBJ1-1 and V is TRBV5-6, with a weak D call TRBD1 (5 bases). CDR3 size: 14 residues. The V and J ends lost 3 bases and 3 bases respectively, with 12 bases between them. Looked up from germline, CDR1 is SGHDT and CDR2 is YYEEEE. CDR3 region: CASSSTGRHTEAFF. DNA for the CDR3: TGTGCCAGCAGCTCCACAGGTCGTCACACTGAAGCTTTCTTT.

A few counts support this clone. The V gene is TRBV7-9, the J gene TRBJ2-1; 11 nucleotides match TRBD2. Germline V gives CDR1 SEHNR, CDR2 FQNEAQ (reference sequence). This CDR3 contains 15 residues. Losses at the gene ends were 1 base for V and 9 bases for J; bases not matched to a gene: 5. CDR3 sequence: CASSLVGLAGGEQFF. The CDR3 region has the DNA TGTGCCAGCAGCTTAGTTGGTCTAGCGGGAGGTGAGCAGTTCTTC. Full variable domain (missing parts from reference TRBV7-9 and TRBJ2-1): DTGVSQNPRHKITKRGQNVTFRCDPISEHNRLYWYRQTLGQGPEFLTYFQNEAQLEKSRLLSDRFSAERPKGSFSTLEIQRTEQGDSAMYLCASSLVGLAGGEQFFGPGTRLTVL.

Turning to this clone: This sample also contains other DNA sequences that code for the same CDR3. V is TRBV5-1 and J is TRBJ1-5, with TRBD1 as a possible D gene (5 bases). The CDR3 spans 14 residues. Germline CDR1 reads SGHRS; CDR2 reads YFSETQ. Trimming pared 1 base from V and 1 base from J, leaving 6 bases between. The CDR3, as DNA: TGCGCCAGCAGCTTGACAGGCAGCAATCAGCCCCAGCATTTT. This encodes CASSLTGSNQPQHF.

This chain joins TRBV5-1 and TRBJ2-7; D is possibly TRBD2 (6 bases). The germline V gene encodes CDR1 SGHRS and CDR2 YFSETQ. This CDR3 is built from 14 residues. Between the trimmed V and J ends, which lost 1 base and 0 bases, there was a span of 8 bases. The DNA for the CDR3 is TGCGCCAGCAGCTTGTTGGGGGGCTCCTACGAGCAGTACTTC. Its protein product is CASSLLGGSYEQYF.

V is TRBV4-2 and J is TRBJ2-3, with D possibly TRBD1 on 5 matching bases. Trimming cost V 1 base and J 6 bases, with 20 bases left between them. CDR3 length: 17 residues. Germline CDR1 is LGHNA and CDR2 is YNFKEQ. CDR3 loop: CASSQVRHRGSGDTQYF. CDR3 nucleotide sequence: TGTGCCAGCAGCCAAGTGCGTCATAGGGGCAGTGGGGATACGCAGTATTTT.

This clone was seen a single time. The V call is TRBV11-3, the J call TRBJ2-2, with D possibly matching TRBD2 (5 bases). Between the trimmed V and J ends, which lost 5 bases and 6 bases, there was a span of 7 bases. Germline assignment: CDR1 SGHNT and CDR2 YENEEA. The CDR3 runs to 12 residues. CDR3 bases: TGTGCCAGCAGCACTAGTCCCGGGGAGCTGTTTTTT. Amino acid sequence: CASSTSPGELFF.

The chain is built from TRBV2 and TRBJ1-1; D not certain. The V and J ends lost 6 bases and 6 bases respectively, with 8 bases between them. The germline gives CDR1 SNHLY, CDR2 FYNNEI. This CDR3 has 11 amino acids. The CDR3 DNA is TGTGCCAGCAGCTGGCGGTCTGAAGCTTTCTTT. This codes for CASSWRSEAFF.

This rearrangement joins TRBV7-2 to TRBJ1-6; 8 positions match TRBD1. Germline trimming cut 2 bases from V and 9 bases from J; bases unmatched to any gene: 6. Germline assignment: CDR1 SGHTA and CDR2 FQGNSA. The CDR3 length is 15 residues. The CDR3 protein is CASSLLQGAGSPLHF. The CDR3 DNA follows: TGTGCCAGCAGCTTATTGCAGGGGGCAGGTTCACCCCTCCACTTT.

The chain uses TRBV10-1 and TRBJ2-7, with D possibly matching TRBD1 (5 bases). CDR1 is WNHNN and CDR2 is SYGVQD in the germline V gene (reference sequence). This CDR3 has 16 residues. The V gene lost 3 bases and the J gene lost 3 bases, with 18 bases spanning the gap. The CDR3 reads CASSESAAGLGYEQYF. CDR3 bases: TGCGCCAGCAGTGAATCTGCGGCAGGGCTGGGCTACGAGCAGTACTTC.

This rearrangement joins TRBV9 to TRBJ1-2; 7 bases map to TRBD1. CDR1 is SGDLS and CDR2 is YYNGEE in the germline V gene. V dropped 2 bases and J dropped 2; count of bases not matched to a gene: 3. There are 14 residues in the CDR3. CDR3 in DNA: TGTGCCAGCAGCGTGGGGACAGCCAACTATGGCTACACCTTC. Protein sequence: CASSVGTANYGYTF.

V is TRBV4-1 and J is TRBJ2-1, with 10 bases matching TRBD2. The CDR3 is made up of 15 amino acids. Germline loops: CDR1 MGHRA, CDR2 YSYEKL. Losses at the gene ends were 5 bases for V and 9 bases for J; bases not matched to a gene: 10. Here the CDR3 reads CASSETSGIFSEQFF. The CDR3 region has the DNA TGCGCCAGCAGCGAAACTAGCGGGATTTTTAGTGAGCAGTTCTTC.

This clone was recorded many times. V and J are TRBV6-1 and TRBJ2-5; D is possibly TRBD1 (7 bases). Trimming took 5 bases from V and 3 from J, leaving 13 bases between them. Germline-derived CDR1 and CDR2 are MNHNS and SASEGT. The CDR3 sequence is 14 residues long. CDR3 DNA sequence: TGTGCCAGCAGTCTCAGGGGGGAGAAAGAGACCCAGTACTTC. It specifies CASSLRGEKETQYF.

The chain couples TRBV9 to TRBJ2-7; 12 nucleotides match TRBD2. The CDR3 loop spans 15 amino acids. Germline CDR1 SGDLS, CDR2 YYNGEE. V lost 3 bases to trimming and J lost 4 bases; unmatched junction nucleotides: 5. This chain's CDR3 is CASSAGLAGMYEQYF. The CDR3 DNA reads TGTGCCAGCAGCGCCGGACTAGCGGGAATGTACGAGCAGTACTTC.

The CDR3, as DNA: TGTGCCAGCAGTTTAGAGTGGGGGGGATGGAACACTGAAGCTTTCTTT. Its protein product is CASSLEWGGWNTEAFF. This sequence joins TRBV27 and TRBJ1-1; D possibly corresponds to TRBD1 (5 bases). Deletions cut 2 bases from V and 1 base from J, with 14 bases between. The length of the CDR3 is 16 residues. The V gene's germline CDR1 is MNHEY and CDR2 SMNVEV (reference sequence).

V usage is TRBV2 and J usage is TRBJ2-1; maybe TRBD2 (5 bases). The CDR3 is 13 amino acids. Germline V gene lookup returns CDR1 SNHLY and CDR2 FYNNEI. V lost 8 bases and J lost 2, with 10 bases in between. DNA for the CDR3: TGTGCCAGCGGACTGGAAACCTACAATGAGCAGTTCTTC. Its protein is CASGLETYNEQFF.

CDR3 residues: CAIRTPTYEQYF. For the CDR3, the DNA is TGTGCCATCAGAACCCCTACCTACGAGCAGTACTTC. This chain connects TRBV10-3 to TRBJ2-7; no firm D call. There are 12 residues in the CDR3. With 6 bases removed from V and 2 bases from J, the gap between germline ends came to 8 bases. Germline CDR1 is ENHRY and CDR2 is SYGVKD.

The rearrangement joins TRBV5-1 to TRBJ1-3; no definite D call. V dropped 7 bases and J dropped 0 bases, with 8 bases sitting between them. CDR1 and CDR2 (germline): SGHRS, YFSETQ. The CDR3 covers 13 residues. CDR3 in DNA: TGCGCCAGCGGGGAGAGCTCTGGAAACACCATATATTTT. Translated, it gives CASGESSGNTIYF.

This clone was recorded once. This rearrangement joins TRBV5-1 to TRBJ2-7; D perhaps matches TRBD1 (5 bases). Per germline, CDR1 SGHRS and CDR2 YFSETQ. The ends were cut back, 5 bases at V and 3 bases at J, with 12 bases in the middle. The CDR3 contains 13 residues. This chain's CDR3 is CASRDIAFYEQYF. Written as DNA, the CDR3 is TGCGCCAGCAGGGACATCGCTTTCTACGAGCAGTACTTC. Complete variable domain (other parts from reference TRBV5-1 and TRBJ2-7): KAGVTQTPRYLIKTRGQQVTLSCSPISGHRSVSWYQQTPGQGLQFLFEYFSETQRNKGNFPGRFSGRQFSNSRSEMNVSTLELGDSALYLCASRDIAFYEQYFGPGTRLTVT.

In its sample, this clone was seen a few times. CDR3 DNA sequence: TGTGCCAGCAGTACCAGAAGCGGGACTAGCACAGATACGCAGTATTTT. It codes for CASSTRSGTSTDTQYF. The V and J genes are TRBV27 and TRBJ2-3, with TRBD2 identical over 7 bases. Germline CDR1 and CDR2: MNHEY and SMNVEV (reference sequence). Trimming cost V 5 bases and J 0 bases; bases outside gene matches: 8. The CDR3 contains 16 residues.